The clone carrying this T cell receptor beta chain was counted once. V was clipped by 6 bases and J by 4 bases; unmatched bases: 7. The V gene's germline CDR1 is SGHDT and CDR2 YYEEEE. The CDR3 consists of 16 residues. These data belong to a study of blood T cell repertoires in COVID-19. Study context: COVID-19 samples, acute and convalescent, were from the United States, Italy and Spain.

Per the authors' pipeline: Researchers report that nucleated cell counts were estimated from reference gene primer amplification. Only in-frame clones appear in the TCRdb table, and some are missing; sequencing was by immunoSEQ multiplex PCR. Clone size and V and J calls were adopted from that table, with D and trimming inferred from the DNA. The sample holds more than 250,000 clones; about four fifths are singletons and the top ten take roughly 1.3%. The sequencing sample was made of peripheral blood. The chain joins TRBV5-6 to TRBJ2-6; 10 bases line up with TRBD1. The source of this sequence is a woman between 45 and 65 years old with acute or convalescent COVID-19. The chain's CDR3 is CASTRQGADGANVLTF. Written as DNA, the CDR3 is TGTGCCAGCACCCGACAGGGGGCGGACGGGGCCAACGTCCTGACTTTC.